What follows are 12 T cell receptor beta chains derived from one specimen sequenced in a study of blood T cells in healthy people across ages. Using a J-beta primer mix together with a sample-barcoded 5' primer, a second PCR was run for roughly 7 to 11 cycles. From the 5' RACE reads, TCRdb called clonotypes with MiXCR, one entry per CDR3 protein. The repertoire includes some 1,500,000 distinct CDR3 sequences, under 55% of them detected once, and roughly 3.7% sits in the top ten. Material for sequencing was blood. The receptor set was obtained from a woman between 18 and 29 years old in good health.

This rearrangement joins TRBV7-2 to TRBJ2-3, with D uncertain. The CDR3 length is 13 residues. V lost 5 bases and J lost 2, with 8 bases in between. From germline, CDR1 is SGHTA and CDR2 FQGNSA. The DNA of the CDR3 is TGTGCCAGCAGCACCCAAGTCACAGATACGCAGTATTTT. Translating it yields CASSTQVTDTQYF.

V gene TRBV18 combines with J gene TRBJ2-5; 9 positions agree with TRBD1. The DNA end favors TRBJ2-7, so the J call may be wrong. This CDR3 has 14 amino acids. From germline, CDR1 is KGHSH and CDR2 LQKENI. The CDR3 bases are TGTGCCAGCGCGGGGACAGGGTCCCTTAGCGAGCAGTACTTC. As protein: CASAGTGSLSEQYF.

This clonotype was seen many times. V usage is TRBV3-1 and J usage is TRBJ2-7; no clear D. From germline, CDR1 is LGHDT and CDR2 YNNKEL (reference sequence). This CDR3 contains 15 residues. Trimming cost V 1 base and J 3 bases, with 13 bases left between them. The CDR3 sequence: CASSQVIYQIYEQYF. The CDR3 DNA follows: TGTGCCAGCAGCCAAGTTATCTACCAGATCTACGAGCAGTACTTC.

The V call is TRBV3-1, the J call TRBJ2-5; TRBD2 matches 12 bases. CDR3 length: 16 amino acids. The ends lost 4 bases at V and 11 bases at J; junction bases unmatched: 14. Germline V gene data show CDR1 as LGHDT and CDR2 as YNNKEL (reference sequence). The CDR3 here is CASSLSSGGASNGQYF. CDR3 nucleotide sequence: TGTGCCAGCAGCCTCTCTAGCGGGGGGGCCTCAAACGGGCAGTACTTC.

The chain employs TRBV27 and TRBJ1-2, with D tentatively TRBD1 (6 bases). The germline CDR1 and CDR2 sequences are MNHEY and SMNVEV (reference sequence). V lost 6 bases to trimming and J lost 8 bases, with 13 bases between them. This CDR3 comprises 12 residues. The CDR3 loop is CASRPTGRGYTF. CDR3 nucleotide sequence: TGTGCCAGCAGGCCCACAGGGCGCGGCTACACCTTC.

This clonotype was detected a few times. This chain connects TRBV2 to TRBJ2-1, with D unclear. Matching the DNA end better, TRBJ2-7 makes the J call doubtful. The CDR3 is 12 residues long. Germline CDR1 reads SNHLY; CDR2 reads FYNNEI. CDR3 in DNA: TGTGCCAGCAGTGACGCTACCAATGAGCAGTACTTC. It encodes CASSDATNEQYF.

The J gene is TRBJ2-1, the V gene TRBV29-1; possibly TRBD1 or TRBD2 for D (6 bases each). The CDR3 is made up of 17 amino acids. Trimming removed 5 bases at V and 4 bases at J, with 24 bases between. Germline CDR1 SQVTM, CDR2 ANQGSEA. CDR3 in amino acids: CSVKPVRGAHIYNEQFF. Written as DNA, the CDR3 is TGCAGCGTTAAACCAGTGAGGGGGGCGCATATTTACAATGAGCAGTTCTTC.

This sequence joins TRBV20-1 and TRBJ1-6; D remains ambiguous. CDR1 is DFQATT and CDR2 is SNEGSKA in the germline V gene (reference sequence). The V end was cut by 0 bases, the J end by 8 bases, with 8 bases between. The CDR3 has 13 residues. CDR3 nucleotide sequence: TGCAGTGCTAGAGATTTCCCCGATTCACCCCTCCACTTT. Translated, it gives CSARDFPDSPLHF.

The rearrangement links TRBV6-2 or TRBV6-3 to TRBJ2-5, with D maybe TRBD1 (5 bases). The V gene lost 3 bases and the J gene lost 0 bases, with 14 bases spanning the gap. This CDR3 has 16 residues. Per germline, CDR1 MNHEY and CDR2 SVGEGT. For the CDR3, the DNA is TGTGCCAGCAGTTATACAGGAAGAGTGGACCAAGAGACCCAGTACTTC. As protein: CASSYTGRVDQETQYF.

V usage is TRBV4-3 and J usage is TRBJ1-6, with no clear D. The CDR3 spans 18 residues. Germline lookup yields CDR1 LGHNA and CDR2 YSLEER. V was trimmed by 3 bases and J by 6 bases, leaving 21 bases between them. This chain's CDR3 is CASSHARWFETSNSPLHF. In nucleotides, the CDR3 is TGCGCCAGCAGCCATGCTAGGTGGTTTGAGACAAGTAATTCACCCCTCCACTTT.

The table lists this clonotype with a few counts. This chain links TRBV29-1 with TRBJ2-5; 7 bases line up with TRBD2. Matching the DNA end better, TRBJ2-7 makes the J call doubtful. This CDR3 region has 14 residues. CDR1 and CDR2 (germline): SQVTM, ANQGSEA. The CDR3 DNA reads TGCAGCGTTGGGGGAGGGGAGAAGAACTACGAGCAGTACTTC. The encoded protein is CSVGGGEKNYEQYF.

Concerning this clonotype itself: A read error may account for a junction end that differs from germline. J is TRBJ2-1 and V is TRBV6-2 or TRBV6-3; 8 bases map to TRBD2. TRBJ2-7 matches the DNA end more closely, so the J call is doubtful. Germline V gene lookup returns CDR1 MNHEY and CDR2 SVGEGT. The CDR3 covers 15 residues. CDR3: CTSSLLAVSYNEQYF. The CDR3 nucleotides are TGTACCAGCAGTTTACTAGCGGTTTCCTACAATGAGCAGTACTTC.